These 3 T cell receptor beta chains were sequenced from one sample in a study of cytomegalovirus exposure and HLA in healthy donors. Amplification used 60 Vbeta primers and 13 Jbeta primers. Generated by immunoSEQ multiplex PCR, the TCRdb table keeps only in-frame clones and is missing some. The table records about 140,000 clones, 88% of them present only once. Sequenced material: PBMCs. The receptors come from a middle-aged woman in good health and CMV-seronegative.

As for this clone: At one boundary the junction diverges from the germline segment, which might be a read error. V and J are TRBV7-9 and TRBJ2-2, with 13 nucleotides matching TRBD2. Germline CDR1 reads SEHNR; CDR2 reads FQNEAQ (reference sequence). The CDR3 totals 17 residues. CDR3 in amino acids: CSSSLSGLAGFTGELFF. CDR3 sequence (DNA): TGTTCCAGCAGCTTATCGGGACTAGCGGGGTTTACCGGGGAGCTGTTTTTT.

In this sample, this clone turned up a few times. The V and J genes are TRBV5-4 and TRBJ2-3, with D possibly TRBD2 on 6 matching bases. The CDR3 sequence is 14 residues long. The V end lost 3 bases, the J end lost 2 bases, and 10 bases lay between the germline ends. The germline CDR1 and CDR2 sequences are SGHNT and YYREEE (reference sequence). The CDR3 sequence: CASSSGLVTDTQYF. CDR3 nucleotides: TGTGCCAGCAGCTCGGGACTCGTCACAGATACGCAGTATTTT.

The chain joins TRBV7-2 to TRBJ2-2; D unresolved. The CDR3 is 14 amino acids. The V end was cut by 4 bases, the J end by 2 bases, with 8 bases between. Germline lookup yields CDR1 SGHTA and CDR2 FQGNSA. DNA for the CDR3: TGTGCCAGCAGCTACGGGTTAAACACCGGGGAGCTGTTTTTT. This gives the protein CASSYGLNTGELFF.